The clone carrying this T cell receptor (beta chain) has more than one count but fewer than ten. Antigen: not known. The data were obtained in a study of T cell repertoires in cytomegalovirus infection. Germline assignment: CDR1 MNHEY and CDR2 SMNVEV (reference sequence). J lost 5 bases, V lost 3 bases, and 8 bases had no gene match. There are 15 residues in the CDR3. TCRdb recomputed calls from the reads with MiXCR, one row per CDR3 protein. The profile shows some 920,000 distinct CDR3 sequences, around a third of them singletons. The TCR sequence derives from a human donor in good health (CMV status not recorded). Some clones in this sample may be carry-over from other donors' samples. The material sequenced was cultured CD8+ T cells from PBMCs, taken from culture after CMV antigen stimulation. J is TRBJ2-7 and V is TRBV27, with 9 bases aligning to TRBD2. CDR3 sequence: CASSFIGGGAHEQYV. The CDR3 nucleotides are TGTGCCAGCAGTTTCATTGGCGGGGGGGCGCACGAGCAGTACGTC.